The rows below give T cell receptor beta chains drawn from one sample of a study of blood T cell repertoires in COVID-19. Method: immunoSEQ multiplex PCR; TCRdb's copy keeps in-frame clones and lacks some. Here the sample spans 200,000 to 250,000 clones, around 81% being singletons. The sequenced sample consisted of peripheral blood. Receptor source: a woman aged 60-75 years with acute or convalescent COVID-19. Both conserved end residues are part of each CDR3. The D gene is left open where the match is weak. Expanded clones get a size class; other rows say once, few or many, or leave the size out.

TRBV6-5	TRBD1	.	TRBJ1-1	TGTGCCAGCAGGCGCGGACAGGGACGGGCTGAAGCTTTCTTT	CASRRGQGRAEAFF
TRBV11-1	.	.	TRBJ1-1	TGTGCCAGCAGCTTAGATTTGGGCACGAACACTGAAGCTTTCTTT	CASSLDLGTNTEAFF
TRBV19	TRBD2	.	TRBJ2-3	TGTGCCAGCGGGAGGGTCCCAGATACGCAGTATTTT	CASGRVPDTQYF
TRBV19	.	.	TRBJ2-5	TGTGCCAGTAGTCCACAGGGAGCTGCGGAGACCCAGTACTTC	CASSPQGAAETQYF
TRBV30	TRBD1	.	TRBJ1-4	TGTGCCTGGAGTCGGGACAGGGCTTCGGAAAAACTGTTTTTT	CAWSRDRASEKLFF
TRBV9	.	.	TRBJ1-2	TGTGCCAGCAGCGTAGGAATAGAATCCTATGGCTACACCTTC	CASSVGIESYGYTF
TRBV1	.	.	TRBJ2-7	TGCACCAGCCCCCCGGGGGAAACTAGCGGGGGGGAGCAGGGAGGGTACTTC	CTSPPGETSGGEQGGYF
TRBV18	TRBD1	.	TRBJ2-2	TGTGCCAGCTCACTGGGACAGAAGAACACCGGGGAGCTGTTTTTT	CASSLGQKNTGELFF
TRBV2	.	.	TRBJ2-2	TGTGCCAGCAGTAAAACTAGCACCTACACCGGGGAGCTGTTTTTT	CASSKTSTYTGELFF
TRBV4-2	TRBD2	.	TRBJ2-2	TGTGCCAGCAGCCAAGTGGGACTAGCCAACACCGGGGAGCTGTTTTTT	CASSQVGLANTGELFF
TRBV15	.	.	TRBJ2-5	TGTGCCACCAGCAGAAATAGGGGGCAAGAGACCCAGTACTTC	CATSRNRGQETQYF
TRBV5-5	TRBD2	.	TRBJ2-3	TGTGCCAGCAGCTTTGGCGGGGGGCGTAGCACAGATACGCAGTATTTT	CASSFGGGRSTDTQYF
TRBV11-2	TRBD1	few	TRBJ1-4	TGTGCCAGCAGCCTGACAGGGGGACCTAATGAAAAACTGTTTTTT	CASSLTGGPNEKLFF
TRBV5-5	.	.	TRBJ1-1	TGTGCCAGCAGCTTGCCCGGGTCTTGGCGGAACACTGAAGCTTTCTTT	CASSLPGSWRNTEAFF
TRBV6-5	.	few	TRBJ2-5	TGTGCCAGCAGGAGTTCCAACCTGCCAGGGCAGACCCAGTACTTC	CASRSSNLPGQTQYF
TRBV5-1	TRBD2	.	TRBJ2-5	TGCGCCAGCAGCGAAGCGGGGGGATTTAGAAGGGAGACCCAGTACTTC	CASSEAGGFRRETQYF
TRBV9	.	once	TRBJ1-2	TGTGCCAGCAGCGTAGGGGCCCCACTGGGCGGCTACACCTTC	CASSVGAPLGGYTF
TRBV4-2	.	.	TRBJ1-2	TGTGCCAGCAGCCAAGATACGGTCGATGGCTACACCTTC	CASSQDTVDGYTF
TRBV24-1	TRBD2	.	TRBJ2-1	TGTGCCACCAGTGATCAGACTAGCGGGGGTTGGAATGAGCAGTTCTTC	CATSDQTSGGWNEQFF
TRBV5-1	TRBD1	.	TRBJ2-1	TGCGCCAGCAGCCTACAGGGGGCGGCCTACAATGAGCAGTTCTTC	CASSLQGAAYNEQFF
TRBV5-1	.	.	TRBJ2-2	TGCGCCAGCAGCTTAACACTAGCCGGGAACACCGGGGAGCTGTTTTTT	CASSLTLAGNTGELFF
TRBV27	.	.	TRBJ1-2	TGTGCCAGCAGTCCAGGGAGGGCCTATAACTATGGCTACACCTTC	CASSPGRAYNYGYTF
TRBV7-2	TRBD2	.	TRBJ2-1	TGTGCCAGCAGTTCCCTAGCGGGGACCTACAATGAGCAGTTCTTC	CASSSLAGTYNEQFF
TRBV9	TRBD2	.	TRBJ2-3	TGTGCCAGCAGCCCGGGACTAGATTGGGTGGATACGCAGTATTTT	CASSPGLDWVDTQYF
TRBV30	TRBD1	.	TRBJ1-5	TGTGCCTGGAGCGAGGGGGACAGGGCCAATGTGGATCAGCATTTT	CAWSEGDRANVDQHF
TRBV6-5	TRBD1	.	TRBJ2-1	TGTGCCAGCAGTTTCGGACAGGGAAGCTACAATGAGCAGTTCTTC	CASSFGQGSYNEQFF